This T cell receptor beta chain was profiled in a study of CD8+ T cells in alopecia areata. About the research overall: Treated patients received oral tofacitinib, 5 to 10 mg twice daily. Affected scalp percentage determined the severity score of treated patients.

As to treatment: oral pan-JAK inhibitor, 5-10 mg twice daily. The CDR3 covers 15 residues. Germline assignment: CDR1 SQVTM and CDR2 ANQGSEA. The trim removed 1 base at V and 2 bases at J, leaving 8 bases unmatched. The authors extracted RNA and reverse transcribed it into cDNA as the sequencing template. Here immunoSEQ multiplex PCR was the method, and the copy in TCRdb shows in-frame clones only, minus some. The sample contains 150,000 to 200,000 clones, about 60% of which appear only once. V and J are TRBV29-1 and TRBJ2-7, with TRBD2 identical over 7 bases. Source: CD4+ T cells sorted from blood, taken at week 24, from a patient treated with tofacitinib. This receptor was obtained from a human donor with alopecia areata. This chain's CDR3 is CSVEGIRGVPYEQYF. The CDR3 region has the DNA TGCAGCGTTGAAGGGATCCGGGGGGTACCCTACGAGCAGTACTTC.